The 31 T cell receptor beta chains presented below share a single source sample, sequenced in a study of identifying expanded T cells in peripheral blood. Clones were sequenced by immunoSEQ multiplex PCR, and TCRdb holds only the in-frame ones, with some missing. The sample records about 82,000 clones, over 85% being singletons. The sequencing input was blood. The source of these receptors is a person aged 18-70 years in good health.

In this sample, this clone turned up once. The chain is built from TRBV19 and TRBJ1-5, with D perhaps matching TRBD1 (6 bases). Trimming took 6 bases from V and 1 from J, leaving 22 bases between them. The CDR3 totals 18 residues. CDR1 and CDR2 from the germline V gene are LNHDA and SQIVND (reference sequence). This CDR3 reads CASRTPQTGLTSNQPQHF. CDR3 sequence (DNA): TGTGCCAGTAGAACACCCCAGACAGGCCTTACGAGCAATCAGCCCCAGCATTTT.

This clone came up a few times. The chain employs TRBV4-2 and TRBJ1-5; no definite D call. CDR1 and CDR2 from the germline V gene are LGHNA and YNFKEQ. The CDR3 has 15 residues. Trimming pared 0 bases from V and 0 bases from J, leaving 6 bases between. In nucleotides, the CDR3 is TGTGCCAGCAGCCAAGAAGGCGTTAGCAATCAGCCCCAGCATTTT. Translated, it gives CASSQEGVSNQPQHF.

J is TRBJ2-2 and V is TRBV29-1; D ambiguous. Germline V gene data show CDR1 as SQVTM and CDR2 as ANQGSEA. This CDR3 is 12 amino acids long. The ends were cut back, 4 bases at V and 6 bases at J, with 9 bases in the middle. DNA of the CDR3: TGCAGCGTTGTTGGGGAATCCGGGGAGCTGTTTTTT. This encodes CSVVGESGELFF.

The gene calls are TRBV4-2 and TRBJ2-1; D is unresolved. The CDR3 covers 12 residues. Trimming left V 1 base short and J 4 bases short, with 2 bases between. Looked up from germline, CDR1 is LGHNA and CDR2 is YNFKEQ. CDR3 coding DNA: TGTGCCAGCAGCCAAGCTTACAATGAGCAGTTCTTC. This codes for CASSQAYNEQFF.

In its sample, this clone is large (0.1 to 1%). The same CDR3 also results from other DNA sequences found in this sample. The chain links TRBV30 to TRBJ2-7; perhaps TRBD2 as D (5 bases). The CDR3 loop spans 12 amino acids. The germline V gene encodes CDR1 GTSNPN and CDR2 SVGIG (reference sequence). Trimming cost V 3 bases and J 1 base, with 7 bases left between them. The CDR3 reads CAWSGLSYEQYF. The CDR3 region has the DNA TGTGCCTGGAGCGGACTTTCCTACGAGCAGTACTTC.

The chain couples TRBV21-1 to TRBJ2-4; the D call TRBD1 from the table was never checked on the DNA. TRBV21-1 is listed as a pseudogene. The length of the CDR3 is 15 residues. The CDR3 DNA is TGTGCCAGCAGCAAAGAGGCCCCGACAGAAAACATTCAGTACTTC. Translation gives CASSKEAPTENIQYF.

The chain recombines TRBV29-1 with TRBJ1-1, with D possibly matching TRBD1 (5 bases). The length of the CDR3 is 13 residues. V was trimmed by 3 bases and J by 2 bases, leaving 10 bases between them. Germline CDR1 is SQVTM and CDR2 is ANQGSEA. In nucleotides, the CDR3 is TGCAGCGTTGAGGGACTCCGAAACACTGAAGCTTTCTTT. Protein: CSVEGLRNTEAFF.

The sample holds a few counts of this clone. The chain combines TRBV30 with TRBJ1-1; D call uncertain. Trimming pared 0 bases from V and 3 bases from J, leaving 8 bases between. The germline CDR1 and CDR2 sequences are GTSNPN and SVGIG (reference sequence). This CDR3 contains 13 residues. The CDR3 coding sequence is TGTGCCTGGAGTGTATTAGGTGACACTGAAGCTTTCTTT. This codes for CAWSVLGDTEAFF.

The chain employs TRBV11-2 and TRBJ2-2, with 7 bases matching TRBD1. V lost 3 bases, J lost 4 bases, and 5 bases stayed unmatched. The germline CDR1 and CDR2 sequences are SGHAT and FQNNGV. The CDR3 is 15 amino acids. The CDR3 DNA reads as TGTGCCAGCAGCTTTACAGGGGCGGGCACCGGGGAGCTGTTTTTT. It codes for CASSFTGAGTGELFF.

CDR3 bases: TGTGCCAGCAGCTTAGGCGGTTACCGGGACAGGGAACTTAACACTGAAGCTTTCTTT. It translates to CASSLGGYRDRELNTEAFF. The chain recombines TRBV5-6 with TRBJ1-1, with TRBD1 matching over 9 bases. The CDR3 extends over 19 amino acids. Germline lookup yields CDR1 SGHDT and CDR2 YYEEEE. After removal of 2 bases from V and 2 bases from J, the junction contained 16 bases not matched to a gene.

V usage is TRBV4-1 and J usage is TRBJ1-1, with 8 bases matching TRBD1. This CDR3 spans 15 amino acids. In germline, CDR1 is MGHRA, CDR2 YSYEKL. The trim removed 2 bases at V and 4 bases at J, leaving 6 bases unmatched. CDR3 region: CASSQSGQGSTEAFF. The DNA of the CDR3 is TGCGCCAGCAGCCAAAGCGGACAGGGTAGCACTGAAGCTTTCTTT.

The gene calls are TRBV25-1 and TRBJ1-4, with 8 bases aligning to TRBD1. This CDR3 is built from 17 residues. V was pared by 10 bases and J by 8 bases, with 21 bases of the junction left unmatched. Germline CDR1 reads MGHDK; CDR2 reads SYGVNS. As DNA, the CDR3 is TGTGCCACCTCCGGGGGACAGGAATGGTTGGTTTGGGAAAAACTGTTTTTT. Its translation: CATSGGQEWLVWEKLFF.

A few counts support this clone. This chain uses TRBV7-2 with TRBJ2-7; possibly TRBD1 for D (5 bases). In germline, CDR1 is SGHTA, CDR2 FQGNSA. V lost 5 bases and J lost 9, with 14 bases in between. This CDR3 spans 12 amino acids. In DNA, the CDR3 is TGTGCCAGCAGCCCCTACGGGCAGGGGCAGTACTTC. Its translation: CASSPYGQGQYF.

The chain is built from TRBV4-1 and TRBJ2-1; perhaps TRBD1 as D (7 bases). This CDR3 has 18 amino acids. V dropped 4 bases and J dropped 2 bases, with 21 bases sitting between them. Germline CDR1 is MGHRA and CDR2 is YSYEKL. The CDR3 nucleotides are TGCGCCAGCAGCCGAAACGAGGGGGCGGGGATTCCCTACAATGAGCAGTTCTTC. Its translation: CASSRNEGAGIPYNEQFF.

The chain links TRBV20-1 to TRBJ2-7, with unresolved D. From germline, CDR1 is DFQATT and CDR2 SNEGSKA (reference sequence). Trimming removed 1 base at V and 3 bases at J, with 4 bases between. The CDR3 length is 11 residues. CDR3 sequence reads: CSARGGYEQYF. CDR3 nucleotide sequence: TGCAGTGCTAGAGGGGGCTACGAGCAGTACTTC.

The chain couples TRBV19 to TRBJ2-4; TRBD1 matches 7 bases. Germline loops: CDR1 LNHDA, CDR2 SQIVND (reference sequence). V trimming: 8 bases; J trimming: 0 bases; junction bases outside the gene matches: 10. The CDR3 consists of 16 residues. CDR3: CASQQGMTVAKNIQYF. The CDR3 bases are TGTGCCAGTCAACAGGGGATGACGGTAGCCAAAAACATTCAGTACTTC. The complete variable domain, with remaining parts taken from reference TRBV19 and TRBJ2-4, reads DGGITQSPKYLFRKEGQNVTLSCEQNLNHDAMYWYRQDPGQGLRLIYYSQIVNDFQKGDIAEGYSVSREKKESFPLTVTSAQKNPTAFYLCASQQGMTVAKNIQYFGAGTRLSVL.

This sequence joins TRBV10-2 and TRBJ1-1, with unresolved D. Germline loops: CDR1 WSHSY, CDR2 SAAADI. The CDR3 extends over 14 amino acids. Trimming removed 3 bases at V and 1 base at J, with 9 bases between. CDR3 sequence reads: CASSDPPQNTEAFF. The DNA of the CDR3 is TGCGCCAGCAGTGACCCGCCGCAGAACACTGAAGCTTTCTTT.

V and J are TRBV19 and TRBJ2-7; 9 nucleotides line up with TRBD2. With 8 bases clipped from V and 1 base from J, the junction kept 9 bases outside the gene matches. The CDR3 covers 15 residues. CDR1 LNHDA and CDR2 SQIVND come from the germline V gene (reference sequence). The CDR3 is CASSITSGYSYEQYF. CDR3 coding DNA: TGTGCCAGTTCCATCACTAGCGGGTATTCCTACGAGCAGTACTTC.

CDR3 amino acids: CATSRGTGREKLFF. CDR3 in DNA: TGTGCCACCAGCAGAGGGACAGGGAGGGAAAAACTGTTTTTT. The rearrangement links TRBV15 to TRBJ1-4, with 8 bases fitting TRBD1. This CDR3 spans 14 amino acids. In germline, CDR1 is LNHNV, CDR2 YYDKDF (reference sequence). V lost 1 base to trimming and J lost 8 bases; unmatched junction nucleotides: 3.

This chain connects TRBV9 to TRBJ1-3; D may be TRBD1 (5 bases). The CDR3 extends over 15 amino acids. Germline assignment: CDR1 SGDLS and CDR2 YYNGEE. Trimming left V 4 bases short and J 4 bases short, with 15 bases between. Here the CDR3 DNA reads TGTGCCAGCAGCCCCCGGGGCAGGGAGGGAAACACCATATATTTT. It specifies CASSPRGREGNTIYF.

The chain has TRBV19 and TRBJ1-5, with D possibly matching TRBD1 (5 bases). V lost 3 bases and J lost 1, with 16 bases in between. Looked up from germline, CDR1 is LNHDA and CDR2 is SQIVND (reference sequence). The CDR3 is 17 residues long. The CDR3 coding sequence is TGTGCCAGTAGTATTCTATTCGGGGGATTGAGCAATCAGCCCCAGCATTTT. Translating gives CASSILFGGLSNQPQHF.

The rearrangement joins TRBV6-5 to TRBJ2-4, with TRBD1 identical over 9 bases. Germline V gives CDR1 MNHEY, CDR2 SVGAGI. V lost 2 bases and J lost 7; bases outside the gene matches: 0. The CDR3 totals 13 residues. The CDR3 DNA sequence: TGTGCCAGCAGTTACGGACAGGGGAACATTCAGTACTTC. It codes for CASSYGQGNIQYF.

The gene calls are TRBV27 and TRBJ2-2; TRBD2 matches at 7 bases. CDR3 length: 15 residues. Germline V gene lookup returns CDR1 MNHEY and CDR2 SMNVEV (reference sequence). V shed 4 bases and J 0 bases; nucleotides not matched to a gene: 2. In DNA form, the CDR3 reads TGTGCCAGCAGTTGGGCGGGAGCGAACACCGGGGAGCTGTTTTTT. It encodes CASSWAGANTGELFF.

CDR3 nucleotides: TGTGCCAGTAGGGGGACCGGGACAGGGGGCTACGAGCAGTACTTC. Translation: CASRGTGTGGYEQYF. The chain has TRBV19 and TRBJ2-7; the match to TRBD1 covers 11 bases. Trimming cost V 6 bases and J 3 bases; bases outside gene matches: 7. CDR1 is LNHDA and CDR2 is SQIVND in the germline V gene (reference sequence). The CDR3 sequence is 15 residues long.

This rearrangement joins TRBV28 to TRBJ1-4; TRBD1 aligns across 8 bases. The germline V gene has CDR1 MDHEN and CDR2 SYDVKM. V lost 5 bases, J lost 10 bases, and 9 bases stayed unmatched. This CDR3 is built from 14 residues. CDR3 in amino acids: CASSAVDRVGKLFF. Written as DNA, the CDR3 is TGTGCCAGCAGTGCGGTGGACAGGGTGGGAAAACTGTTTTTT.

V usage is TRBV4-2 and J usage is TRBJ1-2; TRBD1 might be the D (6 bases). Trimming pared 6 bases from V and 4 bases from J, leaving 15 bases between. Germline V gives CDR1 LGHNA, CDR2 YNFKEQ. This CDR3 comprises 14 residues. CDR3 loop: CASSRSEGGYGYTF. As DNA, the CDR3 is TGTGCCAGCAGTCGGTCGGAGGGGGGCTATGGCTACACCTTC.

In this sample, this clone turned up a few times. This rearrangement joins TRBV5-1 to TRBJ1-6; 8 positions match TRBD1. Germline loops: CDR1 SGHRS, CDR2 YFSETQ. The CDR3 consists of 16 residues. J was trimmed by 6 bases and V by 0 bases; bases with no gene match: 5. CDR3 loop: CASSLGSDRGNSPLHF. In DNA form, the CDR3 reads TGCGCCAGCAGCTTGGGGAGTGACAGGGGTAATTCACCCCTCCACTTT.

The chain uses TRBV7-8 and TRBJ2-1, with D unresolved. Germline values: CDR1 SGHVS, CDR2 FQNEAQ. V dropped 4 bases and J dropped 9 bases, with 7 bases sitting between them. This CDR3 spans 11 amino acids. The CDR3 protein is CASSYTSEQFF. The CDR3 DNA is TGTGCCAGCAGCTATACATCTGAGCAGTTCTTC. Based on the CDR3 plus reference TRBV7-8 and TRBJ2-1, the full variable domain is GAGVSQSPRYKVAKRGQDVALRCDPISGHVSLFWYQQALGQGPEFLTYFQNEAQLDKSGLPSDRFFAERPEGSVSTLKIQRTQQEDSAVYLCASSYTSEQFFGPGTRLTVL.

The chain is built from TRBV7-2 and TRBJ2-1; possibly TRBD1 or TRBD2 for D (5 bases each). Trimming cost V 4 bases and J 6 bases, with 13 bases left between them. Per germline, CDR1 SGHTA and CDR2 FQGNSA. The CDR3 is 14 residues long. This CDR3 is CASSSWDVGNEQFF. DNA for the CDR3: TGTGCCAGCAGCTCATGGGACGTTGGCAATGAGCAGTTCTTC.

The chain links TRBV7-8 to TRBJ1-1, with a weak D call TRBD1 (6 bases). The V and J ends lost 2 bases and 4 bases respectively, with 8 bases between them. Per the germline V gene, CDR1 is SGHVS and CDR2 is FQNEAQ. This CDR3 comprises 13 residues. Written as DNA, the CDR3 is TGTGCCAGCAGCTTAAAGGGGGGCACTGAAGCTTTCTTT. Amino acids: CASSLKGGTEAFF.

In DNA form, the CDR3 reads TGCAGCGTTGATGTGGCAGGTCGGCATGGCTACACCTTC. It encodes CSVDVAGRHGYTF. The chain joins TRBV29-1 to TRBJ1-2, with D uncertain. CDR1 is SQVTM and CDR2 is ANQGSEA in the germline V gene. This CDR3 has 13 residues. Trimming took off 3 bases at V and 6 bases at J, with 14 bases between the two ends.